One and the same sample provided the 32 T cell receptor beta chains below, sequenced in a study of blood T cell repertoires in COVID-19 (dated by TCRdb to 2018 to 2021). Libraries came from the immunoSEQ multiplex PCR assay. What TCRdb holds here is the immuneACCESS table cut down to in-frame rearrangements. Part of the clones is not present; checked against another copy, under half of the missing clones reflect an unresolved V gene, and the others are unexplained. Across this sample there are around 99,000 clones, with just over 90% seen only once. Roughly 1.3% of the sample is held by the ten biggest clonotypes. Sequenced: peripheral blood. The receptor source for this set is a woman aged 25 to 39 with acute or convalescent COVID-19.

This chain uses TRBV6-5 with TRBJ1-1; D gene ambiguous. CDR1 and CDR2 from the germline V gene are MNHEY and SVGAGI. The V end was cut by 3 bases, the J end by 2 bases, with 13 bases between. CDR3 length: 15 residues. Here the CDR3 DNA reads TGTGCCAGCAGTTATGAACGTCGAGGAAACACTGAAGCTTTCTTT. It yields the protein CASSYERRGNTEAFF.

V usage is TRBV28 and J usage is TRBJ2-5; unclear D gene. Trimming stripped 5 bases from V and 4 bases from J, with 11 bases between. From germline, CDR1 is MDHEN and CDR2 SYDVKM. This CDR3 contains 13 residues. Written as DNA, the CDR3 is TGTGCCAGCAGTCCCCGTGCTACAGAGACCCAGTACTTC. Its translation: CASSPRATETQYF.

The chain employs TRBV4-3 and TRBJ1-4; D remains unclear. CDR3 length: 17 residues. Per germline, CDR1 LGHNA and CDR2 YSLEER. Trimming pared 0 bases from V and 4 bases from J, leaving 15 bases between. The CDR3 loop reads CASSQDQYMLNNEKLFF. CDR3 bases: TGCGCCAGCAGCCAAGATCAATACATGTTAAATAATGAAAAACTGTTTTTT.

The rearrangement uses TRBV28 and TRBJ1-4; 11 bases are a match to TRBD1. With 3 bases clipped from V and 14 bases from J, the junction kept 8 bases outside the gene matches. CDR3 length: 14 residues. Germline-derived CDR1 and CDR2 are MDHEN and SYDVKM. CDR3 nucleotide sequence: TGTGCCAGCAGTTTGCCGGGACAGGGGGGGGTGCTGTTTTTT. Its translation is CASSLPGQGGVLFF. The variable domain in full, completed from reference TRBV28 and TRBJ1-4, reads DVKVTQSSRYLVKRTGEKVFLECVQDMDHENMFWYRQDPGLGLRLIYFSYDVKMKEKGDIPEGYSVSREKKERFSLILESASTNQTSMYLCASSLPGQGGVLFFGSGTQLSVL.

The rearrangement joins TRBV23-1 to TRBJ1-5, with 7 bases identical to TRBD1. TRBV23-1 is marked as an open reading frame, function uncertain. V lost 6 bases and J lost 2; bases outside the gene matches: 7. CDR3 size: 15 residues. The CDR3 here is CASRSRQGGNQPQHF. Written as DNA, the CDR3 is TGCGCCAGCAGGAGCCGACAGGGTGGCAATCAGCCCCAGCATTTT.

This clone occurred a few times. The chain links TRBV2 to TRBJ2-6; maybe TRBD2 (6 bases). CDR1 and CDR2 from the germline V gene are SNHLY and FYNNEI. This CDR3 has 18 residues. Trimming shortened V by 5 bases and J by 0 bases, and 17 bases separated the two germline ends. The CDR3 is CASSPTLGGHSGANVLTF. CDR3 nucleotides: TGTGCCAGCAGTCCCACACTCGGGGGTCACTCTGGGGCCAACGTCCTGACTTTC.

The genes are TRBV5-1 and TRBJ2-3; 10 bases match TRBD2. V lost 0 bases and J lost 5; bases outside the gene matches: 6. Germline V gene data show CDR1 as SGHRS and CDR2 as YFSETQ. The CDR3 runs 16 residues. DNA for the CDR3: TGCGCCAGCAGCTTGGGCCTAGCGGGAGATCAAGATACGCAGTATTTT. Residues: CASSLGLAGDQDTQYF.

This sequence joins TRBV18 and TRBJ1-5; 8 positions agree with TRBD1. Losses at the gene ends were 3 bases for V and 9 bases for J; bases not matched to a gene: 4. The CDR3 is made up of 13 amino acids. CDR1 KGHSH and CDR2 LQKENI come from the germline V gene. CDR3 protein: CASSPAGGGPQHF. DNA for the CDR3: TGTGCCAGCTCACCCGCAGGGGGCGGGCCCCAGCATTTT.

The genes are TRBV3-1 (or the pseudogene TRBV3-2) and TRBJ2-1; 7 nucleotides agree with TRBD2. The CDR3 consists of 17 residues. V trimming: 1 base; J trimming: 7 bases; junction bases outside the gene matches: 13. Germline CDR1 LGHDT, CDR2 YNNKEL (reference sequence). CDR3 DNA sequence: TGTGCCAGCAGCCAAGTTCGAGGGGCGGGAGTAACAAATGAGCAGTTCTTC. It translates to CASSQVRGAGVTNEQFF.

The rearrangement links TRBV4-3 to TRBJ1-4; D gene unclear. The CDR3 runs to 15 residues. Trimming removed 1 base from V and 6 bases from J, with 12 bases in between. Germline CDR1 is LGHNA and CDR2 is YSLEER. CDR3 sequence: CASSQVAEVYEKLFF. CDR3 bases: TGCGCCAGCAGCCAAGTCGCGGAGGTCTATGAAAAACTGTTTTTT.

The gene calls are TRBV2 and TRBJ1-1, with D possibly TRBD1 on 6 matching bases. Trimming cost V 6 bases and J 4 bases, with 27 bases left between them. Germline assignment: CDR1 SNHLY and CDR2 FYNNEI. The CDR3 consists of 18 residues. The CDR3 protein is CASSENLDPHREGTEAFF. The CDR3 region has the DNA TGTGCCAGCAGCGAAAATCTCGACCCCCACAGGGAGGGCACTGAAGCTTTCTTT.

The chain uses TRBV6-5 and TRBJ1-5; TRBD1 is a possible D gene (6 bases). Germline values: CDR1 MNHEY, CDR2 SVGAGI. The CDR3 length is 13 residues. Trimming removed 6 bases at V and 5 bases at J, with 11 bases between. The CDR3 protein is CASRRGADQPQHF. CDR3 sequence (DNA): TGTGCCAGCAGGCGGGGGGCTGATCAGCCCCAGCATTTT.

The chain uses TRBV6-6 and TRBJ1-1; 8 bases are a match to TRBD1. The CDR3 runs to 13 residues. With V trimmed by 3 bases and J by 7 bases, 4 bases remained unmatched. The V gene's germline CDR1 is MNHNY and CDR2 SVGAGI (reference sequence). Written as DNA, the CDR3 is TGTGCCAGCAGTTATGACAGGGGTAATGAAGCTTTCTTT. This codes for CASSYDRGNEAFF.

The chain employs TRBV7-9 and TRBJ1-1; TRBD1 might be the D (6 bases). The CDR3 runs 14 residues. Deletions cut 6 bases from V and 2 bases from J, with 13 bases between. CDR1 is SEHNR and CDR2 is FQNEAQ in the germline V gene (reference sequence). CDR3 coding DNA: TGTGCCAGCAGAAGCCGGACAGTTAACACTGAAGCTTTCTTT. Its translation: CASRSRTVNTEAFF.

The chain employs TRBV28 and TRBJ1-6, with D possibly matching TRBD1 (5 bases). Germline V gene data show CDR1 as MDHEN and CDR2 as SYDVKM. V was trimmed by 5 bases and J by 13 bases, leaving 12 bases between them. CDR3 size: 12 residues. Here the CDR3 reads CASSPRDFPLHF. In DNA form, the CDR3 reads TGTGCCAGCAGTCCTAGGGACTTTCCCCTCCACTTT. Combining the CDR3 with reference TRBV28 and TRBJ1-6 gives the whole variable domain DVKVTQSSRYLVKRTGEKVFLECVQDMDHENMFWYRQDPGLGLRLIYFSYDVKMKEKGDIPEGYSVSREKKERFSLILESASTNQTSMYLCASSPRDFPLHFGNGTRLTVT.

The V and J genes are TRBV5-5 and TRBJ2-7; 7 nucleotides line up with TRBD1. Per the germline V gene, CDR1 is SGHKS and CDR2 is YYEKEE (reference sequence). V shed 2 bases and J 4 bases; nucleotides not matched to a gene: 9. This CDR3 comprises 15 residues. As DNA, the CDR3 is TGTGCCAGCAGCTTACGACCGGGACAGCTATACGAGCAGTACTTC. Its translation: CASSLRPGQLYEQYF.

The V and J genes are TRBV28 and TRBJ1-2; 10 bases are a match to TRBD1. Germline loops: CDR1 MDHEN, CDR2 SYDVKM. The V gene end was trimmed by 6 bases and the J gene end by 8 bases; junction bases not matched to a gene: 12. CDR3 length: 15 residues. The CDR3 DNA sequence: TGTGCCAGCAGAGACCCGATAGACAGGGGGCGAGGCTACACCTTC. This translates into CASRDPIDRGRGYTF.

J is TRBJ1-6 and V is TRBV30; the match to TRBD1 covers 9 bases. CDR1 and CDR2 (germline): GTSNPN, SVGIG (reference sequence). The CDR3 consists of 17 residues. After removal of 2 bases from V and 7 bases from J, the junction contained 12 bases not matched to a gene. CDR3 sequence reads: CAWSHIWDRVVNSPLHF. In DNA, the CDR3 is TGTGCCTGGAGTCACATTTGGGACAGGGTGGTAAATTCACCCCTCCACTTT.

Points on this clone: An end of the junction differs from the germline gene, which may be a read error. The chain recombines TRBV7-7 with TRBJ2-1, with a weak D call TRBD1 (6 bases). This CDR3 has 16 residues. CDR1 and CDR2 (germline): SSHAT, FNYEAQ (reference sequence). CDR3 nucleotides: TGTGCTAGCAGCCTAGACAGGCATTCCTCCTACAATGAGCAGTTCTTC. This translates into CASSLDRHSSYNEQFF.

This clone was observed a single time. The rearrangement links TRBV10-3 to TRBJ2-2; the match to TRBD2 covers 16 bases. Germline assignment: CDR1 ENHRY and CDR2 SYGVKD. This CDR3 has 17 amino acids. The J segment lost 5 bases and the V segment lost 10 bases, leaving 10 bases of the junction unmatched. CDR3 in amino acids: CATLSGLAGGSTGELFF. CDR3 bases: TGTGCCACCTTATCGGGACTAGCGGGAGGGTCGACCGGGGAGCTGTTTTTT.

This clone has a single count. The V gene is TRBV7-9, the J gene TRBJ1-2, with D possibly TRBD1 on 5 matching bases. V was shortened by 5 bases and J by 4 bases, with 14 bases between the two germline ends. The CDR3 is 14 amino acids. CDR1 SEHNR and CDR2 FQNEAQ come from the germline V gene (reference sequence). In DNA, the CDR3 is TGTGCCAGCAGCGGCGGCTGGGGCGGCTATGGCTACACCTTC. Its translation: CASSGGWGGYGYTF.

The CDR3 coding sequence is TGTGCCAGCAGCTCTTTGCTACTAGCGGACACAGATACGCAGTATTTT. This translates into CASSSLLLADTDTQYF. This chain connects TRBV5-5 to TRBJ2-3; 8 nucleotides align to TRBD2. The V gene end was trimmed by 3 bases and the J gene end by 2 bases; junction bases not matched to a gene: 8. The CDR3 length is 16 residues. Germline CDR1 SGHKS, CDR2 YYEKEE (reference sequence). The full variable domain, rest sourced from reference TRBV5-5 and TRBJ2-3, is DAGVTQSPTHLIKTRGQQVTLRCSPISGHKSVSWYQQVLGQGPQFIFQYYEKEERGRGNFPDRFSARQFPNYSSELNVNALLLGDSALYLCASSSLLLADTDTQYFGPGTRLTVL.

V gene TRBV6-2 or TRBV6-3 combines with J gene TRBJ1-2; TRBD1 might be the D (6 bases). Germline V gene sequence: CDR1 MNHEY, CDR2 SVGEGT. This CDR3 contains 18 residues. The V end was cut by 4 bases, the J end by 4 bases, with 25 bases between. CDR3 bases: TGTGCCAGCAGTTGGTACAGGGTGAGACGGGGAGAGAGCTATGGCTACACCTTC. Protein sequence: CASSWYRVRRGESYGYTF.

The table lists this clone with a count of one. This chain uses TRBV7-3 with TRBJ2-1, with 7 bases that match TRBD2. Germline CDR1 and CDR2: SGHTA and FQGTGA. J was trimmed by 4 bases and V by 2 bases; bases with no gene match: 11. This CDR3 comprises 17 residues. CDR3 sequence: CASSLVGLAATYNEQFF. CDR3 bases: TGTGCCAGCAGCTTAGTTGGGCTAGCGGCTACATACAATGAGCAGTTCTTC.

The chain links TRBV20-1 to TRBJ2-7; no firm D call. Trimming removed 3 bases at V and 1 base at J, with 7 bases between. The CDR3 is made up of 12 amino acids. Germline values: CDR1 DFQATT, CDR2 SNEGSKA (reference sequence). The CDR3 protein is CSASSRSYEQYF. CDR3 coding DNA: TGCAGTGCTAGTTCCAGGTCCTACGAGCAGTACTTC.

This chain joins TRBV4-1 and TRBJ2-1; 8 bases agree with TRBD1. J was trimmed by 3 bases and V by 3 bases; bases with no gene match: 4. CDR1 and CDR2 from the germline V gene are MGHRA and YSYEKL. The CDR3 length is 15 residues. CDR3 coding DNA: TGCGCCAGCAGCCAGGGACAGGTTAGCTACAATGAGCAGTTCTTC. This sequence encodes CASSQGQVSYNEQFF.

V is TRBV7-2 and J is TRBJ2-7; 7 nucleotides match TRBD1. The CDR3 extends over 15 amino acids. Germline values: CDR1 SGHTA, CDR2 FQGNSA. Trimming took 2 bases from V and 0 from J; bases not matched to a gene: 4. This chain's CDR3 is CASSLKGAGSYEQYF. CDR3 nucleotides: TGTGCCAGCAGCTTAAAGGGGGCCGGCTCCTACGAGCAGTACTTC. The whole variable domain, remainder taken from reference TRBV7-2 and TRBJ2-7, is GAGVSQSPSNKVTEKGKDVELRCDPISGHTALYWYRQSLGQGLEFLIYFQGNSAPDKSGLPSDRFSAERTGGSVSTLTIQRTQQEDSAVYLCASSLKGAGSYEQYFGPGTRLTVT.

This chain joins TRBV5-1 and TRBJ1-2, with no clear D. The V and J ends lost 1 base and 4 bases respectively, with 8 bases between them. This CDR3 is 13 amino acids long. Germline V gives CDR1 SGHRS, CDR2 YFSETQ. CDR3 region: CASSLTVTYGYTF. The CDR3 nucleotides are TGCGCCAGCAGCTTGACAGTTACCTATGGCTACACCTTC.

The chain carries TRBV19 and TRBJ2-5; 7 nucleotides match TRBD1. Germline CDR1 and CDR2: LNHDA and SQIVND (reference sequence). CDR3 length equals 15 residues. The ends lost 3 bases at V and 5 bases at J; junction bases unmatched: 9. The CDR3 reads CASSIGTVQRETQYF. The DNA of the CDR3 is TGTGCCAGTAGTATCGGGACAGTGCAACGGGAGACCCAGTACTTC. Full variable domain (outside the CDR3, taken from reference TRBV19 and TRBJ2-5): DGGITQSPKYLFRKEGQNVTLSCEQNLNHDAMYWYRQDPGQGLRLIYYSQIVNDFQKGDIAEGYSVSREKKESFPLTVTSAQKNPTAFYLCASSIGTVQRETQYFGPGTRLLVL.

The chain links TRBV28 to TRBJ2-7; D might be TRBD1 (5 bases). Trimming took off 4 bases at V and 7 bases at J, with 14 bases between the two ends. Germline CDR1 reads MDHEN; CDR2 reads SYDVKM. This CDR3 is built from 13 residues. CDR3 sequence: CASSYGQGFEQYF. CDR3 bases: TGTGCCAGCAGTTATGGGCAGGGCTTTGAGCAGTACTTC.

This clone showed up just once. The chain joins TRBV28 to TRBJ2-2; possibly TRBD2 for D (6 bases). Trimming left V 2 bases short and J 5 bases short, with 15 bases between. Germline V CDR1 and CDR2: MDHEN, SYDVKM. The CDR3 extends over 16 amino acids. As DNA, the CDR3 is TGTGCCAGCAGTTTACTCCCGGGAGTGGAAACCGGGGAGCTGTTTTTT. Amino acid sequence: CASSLLPGVETGELFF.

V is TRBV5-6 and J is TRBJ1-4, with 9 bases matching TRBD1. The germline V gene encodes CDR1 SGHDT and CDR2 YYEEEE. V lost 4 bases, J lost 7 bases, and 8 bases stayed unmatched. This CDR3 is 15 amino acids long. The CDR3 coding sequence is TGTGCCAGCAGCCCGGGGGGACAGGGAGGTGAAAAACTGTTTTTT. Translated, it gives CASSPGGQGGEKLFF.